Shown below are 32 T cell receptor beta chains from a single sample sequenced in a study of blood T cell repertoires in COVID-19. Data came from immunoSEQ multiplex PCR; TCRdb stores just in-frame clones and leaves some out. In the table there are 130,000 to 150,000 clones, roughly 87% of which are singletons. The sequenced sample consisted of PBMCs or T cells enriched from blood (not recorded which). Receptor source: a woman in her thirties or forties who had been exposed to COVID-19.

The chain combines TRBV4-3 with TRBJ2-7; D is uncertain. CDR1 and CDR2 (germline): LGHNA, YSLEER. The CDR3 sequence is 15 residues long. V was cut by 0 bases and J by 0 bases, with 9 bases left in between. The CDR3 bases are TGCGCCAGCAGCCAAGAACCGGTGAGCTCCTACGAGCAGTACTTC. Encoded protein: CASSQEPVSSYEQYF.

This clone was seen a few times. The chain carries TRBV4-3 and TRBJ2-7; D may be TRBD2 (6 bases). Trimming took off 0 bases at V and 2 bases at J, with 11 bases between the two ends. CDR1 is LGHNA and CDR2 is YSLEER in the germline V gene. This CDR3 has 15 amino acids. CDR3 coding DNA: TGCGCCAGCAGCCAAGACGCGGGATTAACCTACGAGCAGTACTTC. Translating it yields CASSQDAGLTYEQYF.

This chain joins TRBV6-5 and TRBJ1-1; 9 positions agree with TRBD1. The CDR3 contains 13 residues. Germline lookup yields CDR1 MNHEY and CDR2 SVGAGI. The V segment lost 6 bases and the J segment 6 bases; nucleotides outside the gene matches: 5. The CDR3 spells CASRDGTGSEAFF. CDR3 sequence (DNA): TGTGCCAGCAGGGACGGGACAGGGTCTGAAGCTTTCTTT.

This clone was counted once. The chain links TRBV4-1 to TRBJ1-4, with a possible D match to TRBD1 (5 bases). The CDR3 runs 15 residues. Germline V gene sequence: CDR1 MGHRA, CDR2 YSYEKL. V lost 4 bases and J lost 6, with 15 bases in between. CDR3 nucleotide sequence: TGCGCCAGCAGCCCTAGGGAGGCAGGGTATGAAAAACTGTTTTTT. Translating gives CASSPREAGYEKLFF.

The chain couples TRBV10-3 to TRBJ1-2; TRBD1 aligns across 7 bases. This CDR3 is 14 amino acids long. The V and J ends lost 6 bases and 8 bases, in that order; junction bases with no gene match: 12. Looked up from germline, CDR1 is ENHRY and CDR2 is SYGVKD. The CDR3 is CAIRPGQRAGGYTF. Written as DNA, the CDR3 is TGTGCCATCAGACCGGGACAGAGGGCAGGAGGCTACACCTTC.

The chain links TRBV28 to TRBJ2-5, with 12 bases matching TRBD2. V lost 8 bases, J lost 5 bases, and 12 bases stayed unmatched. The CDR3 length is 16 residues. Germline CDR1 MDHEN, CDR2 SYDVKM. CDR3 loop: CASLGLAGGRDETQYF. DNA for the CDR3: TGTGCCAGCCTAGGCCTAGCGGGAGGGAGGGATGAGACCCAGTACTTC.

The genes are TRBV5-8 and TRBJ2-1; TRBD2 matches at 13 bases. With V trimmed by 0 bases and J by 3 bases, 6 bases remained unmatched. CDR1 and CDR2 (germline): SGHTS, YDEGEE. CDR3 length equals 18 residues. The CDR3 DNA sequence: TGTGCCAGCAGCTTGGGCGGGACTAGCGGGATTTTCTACAATGAGCAGTTCTTC. It yields the protein CASSLGGTSGIFYNEQFF.

The chain combines TRBV19 with TRBJ1-4; D is possibly TRBD1 (5 bases). This CDR3 is 12 amino acids long. Trimming shortened V by 11 bases and J by 1 base, and 8 bases separated the two germline ends. The germline CDR1 and CDR2 sequences are LNHDA and SQIVND (reference sequence). DNA of the CDR3: TGTGCCTCAGGGATAACTAATGAAAAACTGTTTTTT. Amino acid sequence: CASGITNEKLFF.

The rearrangement links TRBV27 to TRBJ1-1; no clear D gene. The length of the CDR3 is 14 residues. Germline-derived CDR1 and CDR2 are MNHEY and SMNVEV (reference sequence). The V end was cut by 5 bases, the J end by 0 bases, with 10 bases between. Here the CDR3 DNA reads TGTGCCAGCAGTAAAACAGAGATGAACACTGAAGCTTTCTTT. It encodes CASSKTEMNTEAFF.

This chain connects TRBV28 to TRBJ1-2; 11 positions match TRBD1. Germline V gives CDR1 MDHEN, CDR2 SYDVKM. The J segment lost 8 bases and the V segment lost 2 bases, leaving 7 bases of the junction unmatched. This CDR3 has 15 residues. CDR3 DNA sequence: TGTGCCAGCAGTTTACGGCCGGGACAGGGGGTAGGCTACACCTTC. Translated: CASSLRPGQGVGYTF.

V and J are TRBV28 and TRBJ2-5; 7 positions agree with TRBD1. The V segment lost 4 bases and the J segment 5 bases; nucleotides outside the gene matches: 7. The CDR3 consists of 14 residues. Germline-derived CDR1 and CDR2 are MDHEN and SYDVKM. CDR3 nucleotide sequence: TGTGCCAGCAGTTGGTCTTTCAGGGGGGAGACCCAGTACTTC. Translating gives CASSWSFRGETQYF.

This sequence joins TRBV10-3 and TRBJ1-5; D uncertain. Germline values: CDR1 ENHRY, CDR2 SYGVKD. The CDR3 totals 13 residues. The V end lost 5 bases, the J end lost 1 base, and 6 bases lay between the germline ends. CDR3 loop: CAISTQSNQPQHF. CDR3 sequence (DNA): TGTGCCATCAGTACACAGAGCAATCAGCCCCAGCATTTT.

V and J are TRBV4-2 and TRBJ1-2, with D possibly matching TRBD1 (5 bases). The V and J ends lost 0 bases and 6 bases respectively, with 14 bases between them. From germline, CDR1 is LGHNA and CDR2 YNFKEQ. CDR3 length: 15 amino acids. The CDR3 nucleotides are TGTGCCAGCAGCCAAGAAAATGCAGGGTCGAATGGCTACACCTTC. This sequence encodes CASSQENAGSNGYTF.

The chain joins TRBV15 to TRBJ1-2; 9 nucleotides line up with TRBD1. Looked up from germline, CDR1 is LNHNV and CDR2 is YYDKDF (reference sequence). This CDR3 is built from 14 residues. After removal of 0 bases from V and 5 bases from J, the junction contained 1 base not matched to a gene. The CDR3 nucleotides read TGTGCCACCAGCAGAGACGGGACAGGGTATGGCTACACCTTC. This gives the protein CATSRDGTGYGYTF.

The CDR3 coding sequence is TGTGCCAGCAGCCAATCGGGAAATGAGCAGTTCTTC. It translates to CASSQSGNEQFF. This chain links TRBV14 with TRBJ2-1, with TRBD2 as a possible D gene (5 bases). The V and J ends lost 2 bases and 7 bases respectively, with 6 bases between them. This CDR3 spans 12 amino acids. Germline CDR1 is SGHDN and CDR2 is FVKESK.

The J gene is TRBJ1-3, the V gene TRBV18; TRBD1 matches at 8 bases. The CDR3 extends over 17 amino acids. In germline, CDR1 is KGHSH, CDR2 LQKENI. Trimming cost V 5 bases and J 1 base; bases outside gene matches: 10. In DNA, the CDR3 is TGTGCCAGCTCAGAAAAAATCGGACAGGGATCTGGAAACACCATATATTTT. The encoded protein is CASSEKIGQGSGNTIYF.

The V call is TRBV28, the J call TRBJ1-1, with 9 bases that match TRBD1. Germline V CDR1 and CDR2: MDHEN, SYDVKM. J was trimmed by 1 base and V by 1 base; bases with no gene match: 1. CDR3 size: 15 residues. The CDR3 reads CASSLSGQGNTEAFF. The CDR3 DNA reads TGTGCCAGCAGTTTATCGGGACAGGGGAACACTGAAGCTTTCTTT.

This chain joins TRBV27 and TRBJ1-5; D gene ambiguous. The CDR3 contains 12 residues. With 2 bases removed from V and 3 bases from J, the gap between germline ends came to 2 bases. Germline V gives CDR1 MNHEY, CDR2 SMNVEV (reference sequence). The CDR3 DNA sequence: TGTGCCAGCAGTTTACTCAATCAGCCCCAGCATTTT. Residues: CASSLLNQPQHF.

This chain connects TRBV5-6 to TRBJ2-7; 7 bases fit TRBD2. CDR3 length: 14 amino acids. J gave up 0 bases and V 4 bases, and 4 bases lay outside the gene matches. Germline assignment: CDR1 SGHDT and CDR2 YYEEEE. CDR3 protein: CASSPSGTSYEQYF. The CDR3 DNA is TGTGCCAGCAGCCCCAGCGGGACCTCCTACGAGCAGTACTTC.

The CDR3 loop is CASSPGLAGSTDTQYF. The CDR3 nucleotides read TGTGCCAGCAGTCCGGGACTAGCGGGGAGCACAGATACGCAGTATTTT. The chain joins TRBV27 to TRBJ2-3; 13 bases fit TRBD2. V shed 5 bases, J shed 0 bases, and the junction held 2 bases outside the gene matches. This CDR3 contains 16 residues. Germline CDR1 and CDR2: MNHEY and SMNVEV (reference sequence).

The chain carries TRBV3-1 (or the pseudogene TRBV3-2) and TRBJ1-5, with 11 nucleotides matching TRBD1. The CDR3 has 15 amino acids. V lost 4 bases and J lost 7; bases outside the gene matches: 6. CDR1 and CDR2 from the germline V gene are LGHDT and YNNKEL (reference sequence). The CDR3 region has the DNA TGTGCCAGCAGCCTCCCCGGGACAGGGGGACAGCCCCAGCATTTT. It specifies CASSLPGTGGQPQHF.

The chain links TRBV15 to TRBJ2-7; D perhaps matches TRBD2 (6 bases). CDR3 size: 13 residues. The germline V and J ends were trimmed by 1 base and 3 bases, with 7 bases remaining between them. Per germline, CDR1 LNHNV and CDR2 YYDKDF (reference sequence). The CDR3 coding sequence is TGTGCCACCAGCAGAGGGGGGGACTACGAGCAGTACTTC. Translating it yields CATSRGGDYEQYF. Using reference TRBV15 and TRBJ2-7 for the parts outside the CDR3, the full variable domain is DAMVIQNPRYQVTQFGKPVTLSCSQTLNHNVMYWYQQKSSQAPKLLFHYYDKDFNNEADTPDNFQSRRPNTSFCFLDIRSPGLGDTAMYLCATSRGGDYEQYFGPGTRLTVT.

The chain has TRBV7-9 and TRBJ1-4; D call uncertain. Germline V CDR1 and CDR2: SEHNR, FQNEAQ (reference sequence). The CDR3 is 16 amino acids. The germline V and J ends were trimmed by 6 bases and 7 bases, with 21 bases remaining between them. CDR3 nucleotides: TGTGCCAGCAGACCCGCCGACGGTAAGAGGCGTGAAAAACTGTTTTTT. Translated: CASRPADGKRREKLFF.

V and J are TRBV28 and TRBJ1-1; D unresolved. Germline CDR1 reads MDHEN; CDR2 reads SYDVKM. V lost 3 bases and J lost 3, with 8 bases in between. This CDR3 comprises 13 residues. The CDR3 DNA follows: TGTGCCAGCAGTTTCTTCCGAGACACTGAAGCTTTCTTT. Encoded protein: CASSFFRDTEAFF.

This clone appeared a few times. CDR3 DNA sequence: TGTGCCAGCAGCCTGAACAGGGGGCAGAGTCAGCCCCAGCATTTT. Amino acids: CASSLNRGQSQPQHF. The chain recombines TRBV7-2 with TRBJ1-5, with 9 bases aligning to TRBD1. This CDR3 comprises 15 residues. CDR1 is SGHTA and CDR2 is FQGNSA in the germline V gene. The V and J ends lost 5 bases and 6 bases, in that order; junction bases with no gene match: 8.

The genes are TRBV18 and TRBJ1-2; unclear D gene. Trimming cost V 0 bases and J 4 bases, with 15 bases left between them. This CDR3 spans 16 amino acids. Germline assignment: CDR1 KGHSH and CDR2 LQKENI. The chain's CDR3 is CASSPPAADPSYGYTF. In DNA, the CDR3 is TGTGCCAGCTCACCACCCGCGGCGGATCCTTCCTATGGCTACACCTTC.

The chain carries TRBV9 and TRBJ2-2; the D gene is possibly TRBD1 (6 bases). Trimming shortened V by 3 bases and J by 2 bases, and 23 bases separated the two germline ends. CDR1 is SGDLS and CDR2 is YYNGEE in the germline V gene. This CDR3 contains 19 residues. The CDR3 loop is CASSETKTTGRFNTGELFF. CDR3 bases: TGTGCCAGCAGCGAAACGAAAACGACAGGAAGATTCAACACCGGGGAGCTGTTTTTT.

This chain uses TRBV7-9 with TRBJ1-1; tentatively, D is TRBD1 (6 bases). Germline V lookup: CDR1 SEHNR, CDR2 FQNEAQ (reference sequence). The CDR3 is 13 amino acids. The germline V and J ends were trimmed by 4 bases and 11 bases, with 17 bases remaining between them. The CDR3 DNA is TGTGCCAGCAGCTCAGTGACAGGACGGGCGGCTTTCTTT. It codes for CASSSVTGRAAFF.

The V gene is TRBV12-5, the J gene TRBJ2-7, with 8 bases fitting TRBD1. J lost 3 bases, V lost 7 bases, and 11 bases had no gene match. The CDR3 runs 15 residues. CDR1 is LGHNT, CDR2 FRNRAP, per germline. CDR3: CASVNRTGPLYEQYF. Written as DNA, the CDR3 is TGTGCTAGTGTTAACAGGACAGGGCCCCTCTACGAGCAGTACTTC.

DNA for the CDR3: TGTGCCAGCAGCCTCCTGACAGGGGTGGATCAGCCCCAGCATTTT. Translating it yields CASSLLTGVDQPQHF. The chain is built from TRBV2 and TRBJ1-5, with 8 bases matching TRBD1. V shed 6 bases and J 5 bases; nucleotides not matched to a gene: 9. Germline-derived CDR1 and CDR2 are SNHLY and FYNNEI. The CDR3 spans 15 residues.

The chain links TRBV7-9 to TRBJ2-7; D is perhaps TRBD2 (5 bases). CDR1 and CDR2 (germline): SEHNR, FQNEAQ (reference sequence). CDR3 length: 15 amino acids. Trimming removed 5 bases at V and 3 bases at J, with 17 bases between. In DNA form, the CDR3 reads TGTGCCAGCAGCCCGACGGGTGGGAGCGGCTACGAGCAGTACTTC. Translation gives CASSPTGGSGYEQYF. Based on the CDR3 plus reference TRBV7-9 and TRBJ2-7, the full variable domain is DTGVSQNPRHKITKRGQNVTFRCDPISEHNRLYWYRQTLGQGPEFLTYFQNEAQLEKSRLLSDRFSAERPKGSFSTLEIQRTEQGDSAMYLCASSPTGGSGYEQYFGPGTRLTVT.

The chain links TRBV28 to TRBJ2-1; the match to TRBD2 covers 7 bases. CDR1 MDHEN and CDR2 SYDVKM come from the germline V gene. This CDR3 has 14 amino acids. Trimming at V came to 7 bases and at J to 2 bases, leaving 5 bases not matched to a gene. The CDR3 region has the DNA TGTGCCAGCACCACCGGGACTACCTACAATGAGCAGTTCTTC. Protein sequence: CASTTGTTYNEQFF.